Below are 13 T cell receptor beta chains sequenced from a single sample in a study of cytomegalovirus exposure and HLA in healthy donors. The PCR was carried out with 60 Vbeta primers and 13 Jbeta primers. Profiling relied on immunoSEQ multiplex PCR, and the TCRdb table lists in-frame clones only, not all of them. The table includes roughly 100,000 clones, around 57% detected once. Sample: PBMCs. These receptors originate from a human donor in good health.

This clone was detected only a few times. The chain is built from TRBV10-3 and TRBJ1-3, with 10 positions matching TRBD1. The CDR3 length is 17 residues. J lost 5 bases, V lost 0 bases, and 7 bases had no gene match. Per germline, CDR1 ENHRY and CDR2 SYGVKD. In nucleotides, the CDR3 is TGTGCCATCAGTGAGTCGACCGGGACAGGGGAACGAAACACCATATATTTT. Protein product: CAISESTGTGERNTIYF.

The DNA for the CDR3 is TGTGCCAGCAACGCCGGGGGAGCCTACGAGCAGTACTTC. Amino acid sequence: CASNAGGAYEQYF. The chain recombines TRBV7-6 with TRBJ2-5; D might be TRBD2 (6 bases). The J call is in doubt because the DNA end fits TRBJ2-7 better. Germline V CDR1 and CDR2: SGHVS, FNYEAQ. This CDR3 has 13 residues.

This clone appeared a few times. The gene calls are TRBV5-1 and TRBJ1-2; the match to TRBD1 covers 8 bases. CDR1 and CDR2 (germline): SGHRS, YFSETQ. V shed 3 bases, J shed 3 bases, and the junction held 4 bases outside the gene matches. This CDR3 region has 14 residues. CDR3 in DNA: TGCGCCAGCAGCTCCAACAGGGGGGACTATGGCTACACCTTC. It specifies CASSSNRGDYGYTF.

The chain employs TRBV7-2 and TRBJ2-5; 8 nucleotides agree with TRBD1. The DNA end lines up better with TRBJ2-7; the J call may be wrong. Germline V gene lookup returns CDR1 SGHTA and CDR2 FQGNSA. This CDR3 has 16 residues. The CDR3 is CASSLMGQVVAYEQYF. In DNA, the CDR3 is TGTGCCAGCAGCTTAATGGGACAGGTGGTTGCCTACGAGCAGTACTTC.

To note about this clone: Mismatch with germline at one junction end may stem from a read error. CDR3 nucleotide sequence: TGTTCCAGCAGCTTAGGGGAGGGCTATGGCTACACCTTC. Residues: CSSSLGEGYGYTF. This chain joins TRBV7-9 and TRBJ1-2, with D possibly being TRBD1 (5 bases). This CDR3 has 13 amino acids. Per the germline V gene, CDR1 is SEHNR and CDR2 is FQNEAQ (reference sequence). Full variable domain (missing parts from reference TRBV7-9 and TRBJ1-2): DTGVSQNPRHKITKRGQNVTFRCDPISEHNRLYWYRQTLGQGPEFLTYFQNEAQLEKSRLLSDRFSAERPKGSFSTLEIQRTEQGDSAMYLCSSSLGEGYGYTFGSGTRLTVV.

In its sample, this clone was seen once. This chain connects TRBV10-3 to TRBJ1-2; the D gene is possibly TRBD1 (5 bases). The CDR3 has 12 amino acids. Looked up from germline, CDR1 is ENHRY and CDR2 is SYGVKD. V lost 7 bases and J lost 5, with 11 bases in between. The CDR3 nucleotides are TGTGCCATCACCTCAGGGTTTTATGGCTACACCTTC. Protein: CAITSGFYGYTF.

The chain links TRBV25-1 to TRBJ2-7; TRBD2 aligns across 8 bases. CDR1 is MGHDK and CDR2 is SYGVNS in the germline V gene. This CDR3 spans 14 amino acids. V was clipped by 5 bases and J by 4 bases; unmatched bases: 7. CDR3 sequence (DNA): TGTGCCAGCAGTCACGCCGCGGGGGGTTACGAGCAGTACTTC. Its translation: CASSHAAGGYEQYF.

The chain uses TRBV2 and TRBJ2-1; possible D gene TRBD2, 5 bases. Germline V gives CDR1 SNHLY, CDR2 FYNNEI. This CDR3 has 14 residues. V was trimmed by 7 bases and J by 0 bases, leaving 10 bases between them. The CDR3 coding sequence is TGTGCCAGCATAAGTGGGAGCTCCTACAATGAGCAGTTCTTC. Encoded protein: CASISGSSYNEQFF.

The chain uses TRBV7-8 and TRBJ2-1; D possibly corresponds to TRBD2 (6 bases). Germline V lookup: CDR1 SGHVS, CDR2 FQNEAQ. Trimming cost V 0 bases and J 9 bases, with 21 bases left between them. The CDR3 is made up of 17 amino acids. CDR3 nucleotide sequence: TGTGCCAGCAGCTTAGCGGGGGACTTAGGCAGGCTTAGTGAGCAGTTCTTC. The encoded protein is CASSLAGDLGRLSEQFF.

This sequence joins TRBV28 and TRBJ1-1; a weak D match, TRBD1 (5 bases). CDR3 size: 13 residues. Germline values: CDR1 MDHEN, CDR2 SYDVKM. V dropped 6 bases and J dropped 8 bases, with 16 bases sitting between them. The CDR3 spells CASRLNGGWEAFF. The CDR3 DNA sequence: TGTGCCAGCAGACTGAATGGGGGGTGGGAAGCTTTCTTT.

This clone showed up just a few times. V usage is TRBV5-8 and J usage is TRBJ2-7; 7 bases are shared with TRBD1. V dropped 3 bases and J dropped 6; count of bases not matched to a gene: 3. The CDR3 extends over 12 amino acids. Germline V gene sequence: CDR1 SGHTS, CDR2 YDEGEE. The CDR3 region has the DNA TGTGCCAGCAGCTCCTCAGGGGGCGAGCAGTACTTC. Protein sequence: CASSSSGGEQYF.

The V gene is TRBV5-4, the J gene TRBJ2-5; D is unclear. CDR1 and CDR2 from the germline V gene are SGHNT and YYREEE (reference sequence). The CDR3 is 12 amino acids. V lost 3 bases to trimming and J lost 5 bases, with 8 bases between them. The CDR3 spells CASSSLKETQYF. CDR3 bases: TGTGCCAGCAGCTCACTTAAGGAGACCCAGTACTTC. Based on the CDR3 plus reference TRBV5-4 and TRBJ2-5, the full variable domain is ETGVTQSPTHLIKTRGQQVTLRCSSQSGHNTVSWYQQALGQGPQFIFQYYREEENGRGNFPPRFSGLQFPNYSSELNVNALELDDSALYLCASSSLKETQYFGPGTRLLVL.

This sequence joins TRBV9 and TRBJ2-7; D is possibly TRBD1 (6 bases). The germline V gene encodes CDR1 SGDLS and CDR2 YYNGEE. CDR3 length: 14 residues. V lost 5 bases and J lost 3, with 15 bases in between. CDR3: CASSPGTKNYEQYF. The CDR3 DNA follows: TGTGCCAGCAGTCCTGGGACAAAAAACTACGAGCAGTACTTC.